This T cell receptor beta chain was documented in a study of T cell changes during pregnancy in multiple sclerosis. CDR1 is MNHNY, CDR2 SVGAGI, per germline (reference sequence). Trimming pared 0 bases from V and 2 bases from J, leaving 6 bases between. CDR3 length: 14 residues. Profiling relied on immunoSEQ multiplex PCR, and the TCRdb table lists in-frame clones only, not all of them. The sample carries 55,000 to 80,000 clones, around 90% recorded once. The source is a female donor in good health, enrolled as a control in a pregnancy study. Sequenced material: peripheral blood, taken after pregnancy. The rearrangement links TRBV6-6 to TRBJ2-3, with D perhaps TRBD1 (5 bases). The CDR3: CASSYSDTTDTQYF. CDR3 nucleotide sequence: TGTGCCAGCAGTTACTCGGACACCACAGATACGCAGTATTTT.